This T cell receptor (beta chain) is drawn from a study of early T cells in non-severe SARS-CoV-2 infection (dated by TCRdb to about 2021). Some background on the complete study: TCR sequencing used bulk RNA from unsorted whole blood, so alpha and beta chains could not be paired.

Measured from the cysteine to the phenylalanine, the CDR3 is 16 residues long. Left in the record is the CDR3 DNA by itself, 48 bases read in frame from the first base. CDR1 and CDR2, looked up from the germline V gene, are SGHRS and YFSETQ. V loses 3 bases at its end and J loses 0 bases; junction bases beyond the gene matches: 6. This was a case-control study nested in a cohort of healthcare workers in London, UK, who had nasopharyngeal swab PCR tests and blood samples taken every week. Healthcare workers were recruited between 23 and 31 March 2020, during the week of the UK lockdown, and were followed weekly for up to roughly 15 weeks. The library came from 5' RACE. Instrument on record: NextSeq 500. In the TCR library protocol, unique molecular identifiers were attached to individual cDNA molecules to correct for PCR bias and sequencing error. Sequencing covered both TCR alpha and beta chains, and within each sample the abundances of alpha and beta sequences were tightly co-correlated. From the authors' description of their analysis: Decombinator V4 was used to annotate the V gene, J gene and CDR3 of the TCR sequences. TCRs were defined as expanded if a significant change between any two time points was detected under a Poisson model with p below 0.0001. TCR abundances were normalised to the total number of TCRs sequenced per sample and expressed as counts per million. TRAV1-2 paired with TRAJ12, TRAJ20 or TRAJ33 defined MAIT TCRs, while TRAV10 paired with TRAJ18 defined iNKT TCRs. A search of VDJdb, accessed on 1 November 2021, was run for TCRs annotated to CMV, EBV and SARS-CoV-2, with TCRs annotated for multiple antigens excluded. Using fastp at Q25 and MiXCR, TCRdb reprocessed the public reads and kept productive beta chains. Rows matching on CDR3 protein sequence are summarized as one entry with the most common DNA and genes. These V and J calls originate from TCRdb's pipeline instead of the authors' own analysis. The sample contains around 80,000 distinct CDR3 sequences, approximately 10% of them found a single time. In total, the top ten clones hold around 11% of the sample.

As concerns this clonotype: Its antigen has not been determined. Per-base qualities were not stored, and no clone one base away is much larger.

General findings and caveats noted by the study authors: Matching against VDJdb was skewed toward anti-spike CD8 responses, likely underestimated virus-specific expansions, and missed private and CD4 specificities.

The sequence is built from TRBV5-1 and TRBJ2-1; TRBD1 fits 7 bases in the junction. The sample in question was whole blood, obtained at baseline. This TCR was sampled from an adult who was a healthcare worker with PCR-confirmed SARS-CoV-2 infection or an uninfected control (not recorded which). The CDR3 is CASSSLGGRSYNEQFF. Here is the DNA: TGCGCCAGCAGCTCCCTAGGGGGCCGCTCCTACAATGAGCAGTTCTTC.